The 27 T cell receptor beta chains in this list originate from one sample, sequenced in a study of CD8 T cells in ankylosing spondylitis. One entry per CDR3 protein, called by TCRdb with MiXCR from the 5' RACE reads. The data hold some 95,000 distinct CDR3 sequences, with 7.5% to 9% observed a single time. Sequencing input: blood, either unsorted or a sorted T cell fraction (not recorded which). The source is a male donor with ankylosing spondylitis or in good health (not recorded which).

This clonotype was detected many times. The chain employs TRBV20-1 and TRBJ1-2, with 7 bases fitting TRBD1. Germline V CDR1 and CDR2: DFQATT, SNEGSKA (reference sequence). Trimming took 6 bases from V and 1 from J; bases not matched to a gene: 8. This CDR3 has 14 residues. CDR3 sequence (DNA): TGCAGTGCACGCCCGACAGGGATTAACTATGGCTACACCTTC. It encodes CSARPTGINYGYTF.

This clonotype was detected many times. This chain uses TRBV24-1 with TRBJ2-1; unclear D gene. The CDR3 is made up of 12 amino acids. The germline V and J ends were trimmed by 6 bases and 4 bases, with 6 bases remaining between them. Germline-derived CDR1 and CDR2 are KGHDR and SFDVKD. The CDR3 is CATSLSYNEQFF. Here the CDR3 DNA reads TGTGCCACCAGTTTGTCATACAATGAGCAGTTCTTC.

This clonotype was found many times. The chain couples TRBV2 to TRBJ2-7, with no clear D. Germline V gene data show CDR1 as SNHLY and CDR2 as FYNNEI. V lost 6 bases and J lost 5, with 8 bases in between. This CDR3 spans 11 amino acids. The CDR3 bases are TGTGCCAGCAGAAGTCGGGACGAGCAGTACTTC. Its translation is CASRSRDEQYF.

This clonotype turned up a few times. This chain uses TRBV20-1 with TRBJ2-7; TRBD2 agrees at 8 bases. This CDR3 region has 15 residues. V gave up 0 bases and J gave up 4 bases; unmatched junction bases: 8. Germline V gives CDR1 DFQATT, CDR2 SNEGSKA (reference sequence). The CDR3 reads CSARDPNGGAYEQYF. The DNA for the CDR3 is TGCAGTGCTAGAGATCCCAACGGGGGGGCATACGAGCAGTACTTC.

This clonotype was picked up a small number of times. J is TRBJ1-1 and V is TRBV6-4; TRBD1 is a possible D gene (6 bases). The CDR3 length is 14 residues. The V gene's germline CDR1 is MRHNA and CDR2 SNTAGT. V lost 2 bases to trimming and J lost 4 bases, with 11 bases between them. CDR3 nucleotide sequence: TGTGCCAGCAGTGACGGAGGGGGAACCACTGAAGCTTTCTTT. Translation: CASSDGGGTTEAFF.

This clonotype was detected ten times or more. V is TRBV7-3 and J is TRBJ2-5, with D possibly matching TRBD1 (5 bases). Trimming removed 0 bases from V and 3 bases from J, with 5 bases in between. Germline V gives CDR1 SGHTA, CDR2 FQGTGA. The length of the CDR3 is 13 residues. The CDR3 DNA reads TGTGCCAGCAGCTTAACAGGGGAAGAGACCCAGTACTTC. The encoded protein is CASSLTGEETQYF.

In its sample, this clonotype was seen many times. This chain joins TRBV7-9 and TRBJ1-6, with D uncertain. This CDR3 region has 14 residues. The germline CDR1 and CDR2 sequences are SEHNR and FQNEAQ (reference sequence). Trimming stripped 0 bases from V and 7 bases from J, with 7 bases between. CDR3 sequence: CASSLATGNSPLHF. The CDR3, as DNA: TGTGCCAGCAGCTTAGCCACGGGGAATTCACCCCTCCACTTT.

This clonotype was detected many times. This rearrangement joins TRBV2 to TRBJ2-7; TRBD2 agrees at 11 bases. The CDR3 totals 17 residues. Trimming took 3 bases from V and 2 from J; bases not matched to a gene: 9. Germline CDR1 and CDR2: SNHLY and FYNNEI. The CDR3 nucleotides read TGTGCCAGCAGTGACGGACTTGGACTAGCGGGTGCCTACGAGCAGTACTTC. It codes for CASSDGLGLAGAYEQYF.

V gene TRBV11-1 combines with J gene TRBJ2-1; 8 bases agree with TRBD2. J gave up 2 bases and V 4 bases, and 16 bases lay outside the gene matches. This CDR3 has 19 residues. Per the germline V gene, CDR1 is SGHAT and CDR2 is FQDESV (reference sequence). The CDR3 protein is CASSSPGWLAGWTYNEQFF. The CDR3 nucleotides are TGTGCCAGCAGCTCGCCCGGCTGGCTAGCGGGTTGGACCTACAATGAGCAGTTCTTC.

This clonotype appeared many times. The chain uses TRBV6-1 and TRBJ1-1; a weak D match, TRBD1 (6 bases). The CDR3 is 14 amino acids. Trimming pared 7 bases from V and 1 base from J, leaving 13 bases between. Germline V CDR1 and CDR2: MNHNS, SASEGT. The CDR3 region is CASTAGHSNTEAFF. The CDR3 DNA sequence: TGTGCCAGCACCGCGGGACACTCGAACACTGAAGCTTTCTTT.

This clonotype has a count of ten or more. The chain joins TRBV9 to TRBJ2-7; weak D call: TRBD2 (7 bases). With 0 bases removed from V and 2 bases from J, the gap between germline ends came to 12 bases. The CDR3 consists of 15 residues. Germline lookup yields CDR1 SGDLS and CDR2 YYNGEE. CDR3: CASSVGGGLTYEQYF. The CDR3 region has the DNA TGTGCCAGCAGCGTAGGCGGGGGCCTTACCTACGAGCAGTACTTC.

This clonotype occurred many times. This chain joins TRBV6-1 and TRBJ2-6; D gene uncertain. The V gene's germline CDR1 is MNHNS and CDR2 SASEGT. The CDR3 is 15 amino acids. The germline V and J ends were trimmed by 6 bases and 0 bases, with 9 bases remaining between them. The CDR3 protein is CASRADFSGANVLTF. As DNA, the CDR3 is TGTGCCAGCAGGGCAGACTTCTCTGGGGCCAACGTCCTGACTTTC.

The chain combines TRBV27 with TRBJ2-1; the D gene is possibly TRBD2 (6 bases). The V and J ends lost 5 bases and 0 bases respectively, with 11 bases between them. This CDR3 is built from 15 residues. CDR1 MNHEY and CDR2 SMNVEV come from the germline V gene (reference sequence). The CDR3 region is CASSGGVHSYNEQFF. Here the CDR3 DNA reads TGTGCCAGCAGTGGCGGGGTCCACTCCTACAATGAGCAGTTCTTC.

This clonotype was picked up a small number of times. The V gene is TRBV7-6, the J gene TRBJ2-5; D unclear. This CDR3 region has 13 residues. Germline lookup yields CDR1 SGHVS and CDR2 FNYEAQ. V lost 6 bases and J 5 bases, leaving 13 bases between the germline ends. The CDR3 DNA follows: TGTGCCAGCAGGCTGGCCTCAATTGAGACCCAGTACTTC. It specifies CASRLASIETQYF. The entire variable domain, with the rest obtained from reference TRBV7-6 and TRBJ2-5, is as follows: GAGVSQSPRYKVTKRGQDVALRCDPISGHVSLYWYRQALGQGPEFLTYFNYEAQQDKSGLPNDRFSAERPEGSISTLTIQRTEQRDSAMYRCASRLASIETQYFGPGTRLLVL.

This clonotype was seen many times. The rearrangement uses TRBV12-3 or TRBV12-4 and TRBJ1-3, with a possible D match to TRBD1 (6 bases). V lost 3 bases and J 0 bases, leaving 12 bases between the germline ends. CDR3 size: 16 residues. The chain's CDR3 is CASSLTGGFSGNTIYF. The CDR3 DNA sequence: TGTGCCAGCAGTTTGACAGGCGGCTTCTCTGGAAACACCATATATTTT.

In this sample, this clonotype turned up many times. The chain is built from TRBV12-3 or TRBV12-4 and TRBJ2-1; tentative D call: TRBD1 (5 bases). With 2 bases removed from V and 7 bases from J, the gap between germline ends came to 12 bases. This CDR3 contains 14 residues. CDR3 in amino acids: CASSLLAGWNEQFF. CDR3 nucleotide sequence: TGTGCCAGCAGTTTATTAGCAGGGTGGAATGAGCAGTTCTTC.

This clonotype was seen at least ten times. The chain combines TRBV5-1 with TRBJ2-2, with D possibly TRBD1 on 6 matching bases. CDR3 length: 15 amino acids. CDR1 and CDR2 from the germline V gene are SGHRS and YFSETQ. V was shortened by 1 base and J by 0 bases, with 7 bases between the two germline ends. The CDR3, as DNA: TGCGCCAGCAGCTTGCCAGGGGCGAACACCGGGGAGCTGTTTTTT. Translating gives CASSLPGANTGELFF.

The table lists this clonotype with a few counts. This chain connects TRBV29-1 to TRBJ2-7; 7 bases line up with TRBD1. The germline V gene encodes CDR1 SQVTM and CDR2 ANQGSEA. There are 13 residues in the CDR3. V lost 4 bases, J lost 3 bases, and 6 bases stayed unmatched. The CDR3 protein is CSVGQGFDYEQYF. The CDR3 DNA reads as TGCAGCGTTGGACAGGGTTTCGACTACGAGCAGTACTTC.

This clonotype was counted ten times or more. The J gene is TRBJ2-7, the V gene TRBV24-1; D gene ambiguous. The V end was cut by 4 bases, the J end by 3 bases, with 9 bases between. Germline V gene data show CDR1 as KGHDR and CDR2 as SFDVKD. This CDR3 contains 13 residues. The CDR3 sequence: CATSDPGNYEQYF. CDR3 nucleotides: TGTGCCACCAGTGACCCCGGTAACTACGAGCAGTACTTC.

Comment on this clonotype: The junction differs from germline at one of its ends, possibly a read error. V usage is TRBV15 and J usage is TRBJ2-2; no clear D gene. The CDR3 totals 13 residues. Germline CDR1 is LNHNV and CDR2 is YYDKDF (reference sequence). CDR3 region: CATNRVPSWELFF. In nucleotides, the CDR3 is TGTGCCACCAACAGAGTCCCGTCCTGGGAGCTGTTTTTT.

This clonotype came up many times. This chain links TRBV5-1 with TRBJ1-1; 10 bases line up with TRBD1. With V trimmed by 2 bases and J by 4 bases, 8 bases remained unmatched. Per the germline V gene, CDR1 is SGHRS and CDR2 is YFSETQ. This CDR3 spans 16 amino acids. The CDR3 DNA sequence: TGCGCCAGCAGCTTTCCGGGACAGGGGTTTTCCACTGAAGCTTTCTTT. Its protein is CASSFPGQGFSTEAFF.

In this sample, this clonotype turned up many times. The rearrangement links TRBV20-1 to TRBJ2-2, with TRBD1 identical over 7 bases. J was trimmed by 2 bases and V by 7 bases; bases with no gene match: 7. Germline CDR1 and CDR2: DFQATT and SNEGSKA (reference sequence). The CDR3 runs 14 residues. The CDR3 protein is CSVRGTANTGELFF. Here the CDR3 DNA reads TGCAGTGTCAGAGGGACAGCAAACACCGGGGAGCTGTTTTTT.

This clonotype has at least ten counts. The gene calls are TRBV12-3 or TRBV12-4 and TRBJ1-2; D gene uncertain. This CDR3 spans 12 amino acids. The V end was cut by 5 bases, the J end by 5 bases, with 9 bases between. This chain's CDR3 is CASSERIYGYTF. CDR3 sequence (DNA): TGTGCCAGCAGTGAAAGGATTTATGGCTACACCTTC.

This clonotype appeared many times. This chain uses TRBV6-5 with TRBJ2-3, with D unclear. Germline V CDR1 and CDR2: MNHEY, SVGAGI. CDR3 length equals 16 residues. Between the trimmed V and J ends, which lost 0 bases and 2 bases, there was a span of 12 bases. This CDR3 is CASSYSSTQFTDTQYF. In DNA, the CDR3 is TGTGCCAGCAGTTACTCGAGCACCCAATTCACAGATACGCAGTATTTT.

This clonotype was seen many times. The chain uses TRBV2 and TRBJ2-3; TRBD2 aligns across 12 bases. The V gene's germline CDR1 is SNHLY and CDR2 FYNNEI. Trimming took 7 bases from V and 1 from J; bases not matched to a gene: 9. The CDR3 sequence is 17 residues long. Here the CDR3 reads CASMGLAGGYGTDTQYF. The DNA for the CDR3 is TGTGCCAGCATGGGTCTAGCGGGGGGGTATGGCACAGATACGCAGTATTTT.

This clonotype was seen repeatedly, ten times or more. V gene TRBV19 combines with J gene TRBJ1-1; maybe TRBD1 (6 bases). In germline, CDR1 is LNHDA, CDR2 SQIVND (reference sequence). V was trimmed by 3 bases and J by 1 base, leaving 6 bases between them. This CDR3 region has 13 residues. CDR3 sequence: CASSMGQNTEAFF. Here the CDR3 DNA reads TGTGCCAGTAGTATGGGACAGAACACTGAAGCTTTCTTT.

This clonotype was seen ten or more times. The rearrangement uses TRBV2 and TRBJ1-2; D remains ambiguous. Germline CDR1 is SNHLY and CDR2 is FYNNEI. This CDR3 contains 13 residues. V was trimmed by 6 bases and J by 3 bases, leaving 11 bases between them. For the CDR3, the DNA is TGTGCCAGCAGCGGCGGGGAAGACTATGGCTACACCTTC. It codes for CASSGGEDYGYTF.